This T cell receptor (beta chain) is drawn from a study of blood T cell repertoires in COVID-19. About the research overall: The analysed material was cDNA or gDNA that came from T cells, B-cell-depleted T cells, or PBMCs.

CDR1 SGHNT and CDR2 YYREEE come from the germline V gene (reference sequence). CDR3 length: 14 amino acids. Germline trimming cut 1 base from V and 8 bases from J; bases unmatched to any gene: 5. Per the original methods: Researchers report that nucleated cell counts were estimated from reference gene primer amplification. Clones were sequenced by immunoSEQ multiplex PCR, and TCRdb holds only the in-frame ones, with some missing. That table is the source of V, J and clone size, and D and trimming were worked out from the DNA. The table has some 300,000 clones, approximately 90% seen once. The sample holds one count of this clone.

The chain couples TRBV5-4 to TRBJ1-4, with TRBD1 matching 7 bases. What was sequenced was peripheral blood. The TCR originated in a woman in her fifties or sixties with COVID-19, enrolled during active disease. CDR3 in amino acids: CASSLSVGQEKLFF. The CDR3 nucleotides are TGTGCCAGCAGCTTGTCCGTGGGACAGGAAAAACTGTTTTTT.